The table lists the clone carrying this T cell receptor (beta chain) with many counts. Using RNA transcripts as the source, TCR beta CDR3 regions were amplified. HTBI primers drove first-round RT-PCR of the TCR CDR3. TCRdb re-analysed the multiplex PCR reads in MiXCR, keeping a single row per CDR3 protein. The sample yields around 190,000 distinct CDR3 sequences, around 15% seen once. This sample was taken from a study of T cells in Graves' hyperthyroidism and ophthalmopathy. Germline-derived CDR1 and CDR2 are MNHNS and SASEGT. Unmatched junction bases numbered 10, after V lost 4 bases and J lost 8 bases. The CDR3 loop spans 15 amino acids.

Input material: blood. The sequence was obtained from a woman aged 50 to 60 with Graves' hyperthyroidism. J is TRBJ1-4 and V is TRBV6-1, with 7 nucleotides matching TRBD1. CDR3 in DNA: TGTGCCAGCAGTGGAGCGAAGGGGGCGGGAGAAAAACTGTTTTTT. It translates to CASSGAKGAGEKLFF.